This entry lists 21 T cell receptor beta chains sequenced from one sample in a study of T cells after yellow fever vaccination. From the 5' RACE reads, TCRdb called clonotypes with MiXCR, one entry per CDR3 protein. The sample records about 320,000 distinct CDR3 sequences, approximately 4% being singletons. Sample: PBMCs, taken 15 days after the yellow fever booster vaccination. Receptor source: a man younger than 30 who received the YFV17D yellow fever vaccine.

V is TRBV7-2 and J is TRBJ2-5; the match to TRBD1 covers 10 bases. In germline, CDR1 is SGHTA, CDR2 FQGNSA. J gave up 2 bases and V 1 base, and 4 bases lay outside the gene matches. The CDR3 consists of 16 residues. The CDR3 loop is CASSLGGDRGQETQYF. DNA of the CDR3: TGTGCCAGCAGCTTAGGTGGGGACAGGGGACAAGAGACCCAGTACTTC.

This clonotype was detected ten times or more. The chain has TRBV12-3 or TRBV12-4 and TRBJ1-2; D is possibly TRBD1 (6 bases). Trimming took off 6 bases at V and 4 bases at J, with 9 bases between the two ends. The CDR3 is 12 residues long. This CDR3 is CASSEGVYGYTF. CDR3 bases: TGTGCCAGCAGCGAGGGGGTCTATGGCTACACCTTC.

V is TRBV20-1 and J is TRBJ1-2; TRBD1 agrees at 9 bases. Germline V gene data show CDR1 as DFQATT and CDR2 as SNEGSKA (reference sequence). The CDR3 runs to 14 residues. Unmatched junction bases numbered 8, after V lost 8 bases and J lost 1 base. Here the CDR3 reads CSFTGGVGNYGYTF. In nucleotides, the CDR3 is TGCAGTTTTACAGGGGGCGTCGGTAACTATGGCTACACCTTC.

The rearrangement joins TRBV5-1 to TRBJ2-2; D is uncertain. Trimming removed 2 bases from V and 7 bases from J, with 9 bases in between. The CDR3 has 13 amino acids. CDR1 and CDR2 from the germline V gene are SGHRS and YFSETQ. CDR3 bases: TGCGCCAGCAGCTTTGGAAGGAACGGGGAGCTGTTTTTT. Its translation: CASSFGRNGELFF.

The gene calls are TRBV20-1 and TRBJ2-3; D remains unclear. CDR3 length: 14 amino acids. Between the trimmed V and J ends, which lost 3 bases and 3 bases, there was a span of 13 bases. Germline V gene sequence: CDR1 DFQATT, CDR2 SNEGSKA (reference sequence). This CDR3 is CSASKSAETDTQYF. CDR3 nucleotide sequence: TGCAGTGCTAGTAAGTCGGCCGAAACAGATACGCAGTATTTT.

This chain connects TRBV6-2 or TRBV6-3 to TRBJ2-7, with D possibly TRBD1 on 6 matching bases. The CDR3 is 15 amino acids. The germline gives CDR1 MNHEY, CDR2 SVGEGT. The V end was cut by 0 bases, the J end by 2 bases, with 11 bases between. This CDR3 is CASSYSGTSTYEQYF. The CDR3 coding sequence is TGTGCCAGCAGTTACTCGGGGACAAGCACCTACGAGCAGTACTTC.

This chain uses TRBV6-5 with TRBJ1-1; no firm D call. This CDR3 is built from 15 residues. The V and J ends lost 0 bases and 1 base respectively, with 9 bases between them. CDR1 is MNHEY, CDR2 SVGAGI, per germline. The CDR3 protein is CASSYSSARNTEAFF. The CDR3 nucleotides read TGTGCCAGCAGTTACTCTTCGGCCCGGAACACTGAAGCTTTCTTT.

This clonotype was detected a few times. The chain joins TRBV20-1 to TRBJ2-7, with no clear D. Trimming cost V 3 bases and J 7 bases, with 16 bases left between them. The germline V gene has CDR1 DFQATT and CDR2 SNEGSKA (reference sequence). The CDR3 is made up of 13 amino acids. This CDR3 reads CSASPVTGGEQYV. CDR3 in DNA: TGCAGTGCTAGTCCGGTTACGGGTGGTGAGCAGTACGTC.

This clonotype was seen at least ten times. The rearrangement uses TRBV29-1 and TRBJ2-3; TRBD1 matches 7 bases. The germline gives CDR1 SQVTM, CDR2 ANQGSEA. The CDR3 loop spans 12 amino acids. V was pared by 6 bases and J by 2 bases, with 2 bases of the junction left unmatched. The CDR3 DNA reads as TGCAGCGTGGGACAGATCACAGATACGCAGTATTTT. The encoded protein is CSVGQITDTQYF.

The chain links TRBV12-3 or TRBV12-4 to TRBJ1-4; D call uncertain. V was trimmed by 8 bases and J by 0 bases, leaving 13 bases between them. CDR3 length: 15 residues. The CDR3 DNA is TGTGCCAGCCGACTCGGACGAGCAACTAATGAAAAACTGTTTTTT. It encodes CASRLGRATNEKLFF.

This clonotype was seen at least ten times. This chain connects TRBV12-3 or TRBV12-4 to TRBJ1-2, with a tentative D call TRBD1 (5 bases). The CDR3 consists of 13 residues. Trimming stripped 2 bases from V and 2 bases from J, with 6 bases between. The CDR3 reads CASSLSGNYGYTF. In nucleotides, the CDR3 is TGTGCCAGCAGTTTATCAGGGAACTATGGCTACACCTTC.

This clonotype was seen ten or more times. The V and J genes are TRBV7-8 and TRBJ2-7; either TRBD1 or TRBD2 may fit D (5 bases each). The CDR3 sequence is 13 residues long. The ends were cut back, 4 bases at V and 2 bases at J, with 9 bases in the middle. The germline V gene encodes CDR1 SGHVS and CDR2 FQNEAQ. The CDR3 sequence: CASSSWGTYEQYV. The DNA of the CDR3 is TGTGCCAGCAGCTCTTGGGGGACCTACGAGCAGTACGTC.

The CDR3 bases are TGTGCCAGCAGCCCGGACAGGGGCCATGGCTACACCTTC. As protein: CASSPDRGHGYTF. This chain joins TRBV7-6 and TRBJ1-2; TRBD1 matches at 9 bases. V shed 5 bases and J 6 bases; nucleotides not matched to a gene: 4. The CDR3 consists of 13 residues. Germline lookup yields CDR1 SGHVS and CDR2 FNYEAQ.

This clonotype was counted only a few times. The rearrangement links TRBV2 to TRBJ1-2; D gene ambiguous. The length of the CDR3 is 13 residues. Germline V gene sequence: CDR1 SNHLY, CDR2 FYNNEI. The germline V and J ends were trimmed by 5 bases and 4 bases, with 11 bases remaining between them. This CDR3 is CASSLSGTYGYTF. In DNA, the CDR3 is TGTGCCAGCAGTCTTTCAGGTACCTATGGCTACACCTTC.

The chain carries TRBV12-3 or TRBV12-4 and TRBJ1-1; a possible D gene is TRBD1 (6 bases). Trimming cost V 6 bases and J 6 bases, with 20 bases left between them. This CDR3 spans 15 amino acids. CDR3 DNA: TGTGCCAGCAGACAAGGGGCGGAGGGGGGAGCTGAAGCTTTCTTT. Translating gives CASRQGAEGGAEAFF.

There are many counts of this clonotype. The chain combines TRBV7-2 with TRBJ2-1; 8 bases are shared with TRBD2. The CDR3 is made up of 12 amino acids. The ends lost 5 bases at V and 12 bases at J; junction bases unmatched: 6. CDR1 is SGHTA and CDR2 is FQGNSA in the germline V gene. The CDR3 region has the DNA TGTGCCAGCAGCAGACCGGGAGGGGTGCAGTTCTTC. Protein product: CASSRPGGVQFF.

This clonotype was recorded a few times. The rearrangement uses TRBV3-1 and TRBJ1-1; D perhaps matches TRBD1 (6 bases). Trimming stripped 4 bases from V and 4 bases from J, with 13 bases between. CDR3 length equals 14 residues. Germline loops: CDR1 LGHDT, CDR2 YNNKEL (reference sequence). CDR3: CASSLRGVGTEAFF. The CDR3 DNA reads as TGTGCCAGCAGCCTGAGGGGGGTTGGCACTGAAGCTTTCTTT.

The rearrangement uses TRBV3-1 and TRBJ2-7; perhaps TRBD1 as D (5 bases). The CDR3 is 12 amino acids. CDR1 and CDR2 from the germline V gene are LGHDT and YNNKEL (reference sequence). Trimming stripped 3 bases from V and 7 bases from J, with 10 bases between. The CDR3 sequence: CASSHRDGEQYF. As DNA, the CDR3 is TGTGCCAGCAGCCACAGGGATGGAGAGCAGTACTTC.

The sample holds many counts of this clonotype. The chain couples TRBV12-3 or TRBV12-4 to TRBJ2-3; D is unresolved. CDR3 length: 11 residues. V dropped 8 bases and J dropped 8 bases, with 11 bases sitting between them. The CDR3 DNA follows: TGTGCCAGCCTATCAGGAAGTACGCAGTATTTT. Protein product: CASLSGSTQYF.

The chain is built from TRBV3-1 and TRBJ2-5; 10 nucleotides match TRBD2. V lost 5 bases to trimming and J lost 5 bases; unmatched junction nucleotides: 8. In germline, CDR1 is LGHDT, CDR2 YNNKEL (reference sequence). CDR3 length: 15 residues. The CDR3 DNA is TGTGCCAGCAGCGCGGCGGGACTAGCGCTGGAGACCCAGTACTTC. This codes for CASSAAGLALETQYF.

This clonotype has ten or more counts. J is TRBJ2-7 and V is TRBV7-2; D is unclear. Germline V lookup: CDR1 SGHTA, CDR2 FQGNSA. CDR3 size: 13 residues. The ends were cut back, 3 bases at V and 4 bases at J, with 10 bases in the middle. In DNA, the CDR3 is TGTGCCAGCAGCTTCCGAGGAAGGTACGAGCAGTACGTC. Translated, it gives CASSFRGRYEQYV.